A selection of T cell receptor beta chains follows, all from one sample in a study of cytomegalovirus exposure and HLA in healthy donors. Sequencing was performed with immunoSEQ multiplex PCR; in TCRdb, only in-frame clones are kept and a portion is missing. This table holds around 130,000 clones. Sequenced: PBMCs. The receptors shown here come from a woman in her thirties or forties in good health and CMV-seronegative. Each CDR3 is given with its conserved first and last residue. D genes are given only for firm matches.

v_gene: TRBV2; d_gene: .; j_gene: TRBJ1-2; CDR3nt: TGTGCCAGCAGTGAATATAAGGGAGAAGGCTACACCTTC; CDR3aa: CASSEYKGEGYTF
v_gene: TRBV5-1; d_gene: .; j_gene: TRBJ2-2; CDR3nt: TGCGCCAGCAGCCCGCGCCTCCTACAGGGAGCCGGGGAGCTGTTTTTT; CDR3aa: CASSPRLLQGAGELFF
v_gene: TRBV7-2; d_gene: .; j_gene: TRBJ1-5; CDR3nt: TGTGCCAGCAGCCCAGAGGGAGGGAGGAGCAATCAGCCCCAGCATTTT; CDR3aa: CASSPEGGRSNQPQHF
v_gene: TRBV5-4; d_gene: .; j_gene: TRBJ2-3; CDR3nt: TGTGCCAGCAGCTTGGCCTCGGGGGGCACAGATACGCAGTATTTT; CDR3aa: CASSLASGGTDTQYF
v_gene: TRBV2; d_gene: TRBD1; j_gene: TRBJ1-1; CDR3nt: TGTGCCAGCAAGGGGGCGACTGAAGCTTTCTTT; CDR3aa: CASKGATEAFF
v_gene: TRBV27; d_gene: .; j_gene: TRBJ2-7; CDR3nt: TGTGCCAGGAAGGGACACAGGGCTAGCTCCTACGAGCAGTACTTC; CDR3aa: CARKGHRASSYEQYF
v_gene: TRBV5-6; d_gene: .; j_gene: TRBJ2-4; CDR3nt: TGTGCCAGCAGCTTGGAGGTAGGGAGGGCCAAAAACATTCAGTACTTC; CDR3aa: CASSLEVGRAKNIQYF
v_gene: TRBV5-6; d_gene: .; j_gene: TRBJ2-7; CDR3nt: TGTGCCAGCAGCTTCCGGGGGAAGGCCGAGCAGTACTTC; CDR3aa: CASSFRGKAEQYF
v_gene: TRBV7-2; d_gene: .; j_gene: TRBJ1-3; CDR3nt: TGTGCCAGCAGCCCCGGCGGAAGCTCTGGAAACACCATATATTTT; CDR3aa: CASSPGGSSGNTIYF
v_gene: TRBV6-5; d_gene: .; j_gene: TRBJ2-3; CDR3nt: TGTGCCAGCAGTTACTCGGGCCAGCAAGATACGCAGTATTTT; CDR3aa: CASSYSGQQDTQYF
v_gene: TRBV5-1; d_gene: TRBD2; j_gene: TRBJ2-3; CDR3nt: TGCGCCAGCAGCTCGCTCCTAGGGACTAGCGGGGGTCCTCCAGATACGCAGTATTTT; CDR3aa: CASSSLLGTSGGPPDTQYF
v_gene: TRBV27; d_gene: .; j_gene: TRBJ2-3; CDR3nt: TGTGCCAGCAGTCCGCGGGGGCCTGGCACAGATACGCAGTATTTT; CDR3aa: CASSPRGPGTDTQYF
v_gene: TRBV27; d_gene: .; j_gene: TRBJ1-3; CDR3nt: TGTGCCAGCAGTTCTCCGGGACACGCTGGAAACACCATATATTTT; CDR3aa: CASSSPGHAGNTIYF
v_gene: TRBV19; d_gene: .; j_gene: TRBJ1-5; CDR3nt: TGTGCCAGCAGCGGGGGTTGGGGGAATCAGCCCCAGCATTTT; CDR3aa: CASSGGWGNQPQHF
v_gene: TRBV28; d_gene: TRBD1; j_gene: TRBJ1-4; CDR3nt: TGTGCCAGCAGTTTCTCAGGGGGCTCCAACGAAAAACTGTTTTTT; CDR3aa: CASSFSGGSNEKLFF
v_gene: TRBV4-3; d_gene: .; j_gene: TRBJ1-2; CDR3nt: TGCGCCAGCAGCCAAGGAGGCGGATTCAACTATGGCTACACCTTC; CDR3aa: CASSQGGGFNYGYTF
v_gene: TRBV27; d_gene: .; j_gene: TRBJ1-6; CDR3nt: TGTGCCAGCAGTACCCGGGGTGTTGCTAATTCACCCCTCCACTTT; CDR3aa: CASSTRGVANSPLHF
v_gene: TRBV10-3; d_gene: TRBD1; j_gene: TRBJ1-1; CDR3nt: TGTGCCATCAGTGAGTTTGCAGGGGGCGGAGGAAAAACTGAAGCTTTCTTT; CDR3aa: CAISEFAGGGGKTEAFF
v_gene: TRBV7-2; d_gene: TRBD1; j_gene: TRBJ1-4; CDR3nt: TGTGCCAGCAGGGCGGACAGGGGGCATGAAAAACTGTTTTTT; CDR3aa: CASRADRGHEKLFF
v_gene: TRBV29-1; d_gene: TRBD1; j_gene: TRBJ1-1; CDR3nt: TGCAGCGTTGGACAGGGAGGTGAAGCTTTCTTT; CDR3aa: CSVGQGGEAFF
v_gene: TRBV29-1; d_gene: .; j_gene: TRBJ1-1; CDR3nt: TGCAGCGTCACGAACAGTTTGAACACTGAAGCTTTCTTT; CDR3aa: CSVTNSLNTEAFF
v_gene: TRBV11-2; d_gene: .; j_gene: TRBJ1-1; CDR3nt: TGTGCCAGCAGCCGGCGGGTAACAGCCTCCTTT; CDR3aa: CASSRRVTASF
v_gene: TRBV6-5; d_gene: .; j_gene: TRBJ2-3; CDR3nt: TGTGCCAGCAGGCCACGGGGTTCAGGCACAGATACGCAGTATTTT; CDR3aa: CASRPRGSGTDTQYF
v_gene: TRBV28; d_gene: .; j_gene: TRBJ1-2; CDR3nt: TGTGCCACAATTACAGGGTTCTATGGCTACACCTTC; CDR3aa: CATITGFYGYTF
v_gene: TRBV5-4; d_gene: TRBD2; j_gene: TRBJ2-5; CDR3nt: TGTGCCAGCAGCTCCATGAGGGAGCGGGGTAAAGAGACCCAGTACTTC; CDR3aa: CASSSMRERGKETQYF
v_gene: TRBV6-1; d_gene: TRBD2; j_gene: TRBJ2-3; CDR3nt: TGTGCCAGCAGTGACTACGGACTAGCGGGGGGGAATACGCAGTATTTT; CDR3aa: CASSDYGLAGGNTQYF
v_gene: TRBV11-2; d_gene: .; j_gene: TRBJ1-2; CDR3nt: TGTGCCAGCAGCGTTAGGAGTGGTTATGGCTACACCTTC; CDR3aa: CASSVRSGYGYTF
v_gene: TRBV7-8; d_gene: TRBD1; j_gene: TRBJ1-2; CDR3nt: TGTGCCAGCAGTTTACAGGGGGCGCGGGACTATGGCTACACCTTC; CDR3aa: CASSLQGARDYGYTF
v_gene: TRBV6-1; d_gene: .; j_gene: TRBJ2-3; CDR3nt: TGTGCCAGCAGCCGCACAGGAGCCACAGATACGCAGTATTTT; CDR3aa: CASSRTGATDTQYF
v_gene: TRBV7-3; d_gene: .; j_gene: TRBJ1-1; CDR3nt: TGTGCCAGCAGCTTAACGGCAATGAACACTGAAGCTTTCTTT; CDR3aa: CASSLTAMNTEAFF
v_gene: TRBV21-1; d_gene: .; j_gene: TRBJ2-7; CDR3nt: TGTGCCAGCAGCAAAGTTCCAGGGATCCCTGATTACGAGCAGTACTTC; CDR3aa: CASSKVPGIPDYEQYF
v_gene: TRBV7-2; d_gene: TRBD2; j_gene: TRBJ2-3; CDR3nt: TGTGCCAGCAGCTTAGCCCCTAGCGGACGCACAGATACGCAGTATTTT; CDR3aa: CASSLAPSGRTDTQYF
v_gene: TRBV27; d_gene: TRBD2; j_gene: TRBJ2-1; CDR3nt: TGTGCCAGCAAGCTAACCGGGACTAGCGGGGGTTATGAGCAGTTCTTC; CDR3aa: CASKLTGTSGGYEQFF
v_gene: TRBV7-9; d_gene: TRBD2; j_gene: TRBJ2-5; CDR3nt: TGTGCCGGACTAGCAACGAGGGGGTCGGGGGAGACCCAGTACTTC; CDR3aa: CAGLATRGSGETQYF
v_gene: TRBV28; d_gene: .; j_gene: TRBJ2-2; CDR3nt: TGTGCCAGCAGTTGGGCGGGTAGCGTCGGGGAGCTGTTTTTT; CDR3aa: CASSWAGSVGELFF
v_gene: TRBV6-5; d_gene: TRBD1; j_gene: TRBJ1-4; CDR3nt: TGTGCCAGCAGCCTACAGGGGGCAACTAATGAAAAACTGTTTTTT; CDR3aa: CASSLQGATNEKLFF
v_gene: TRBV15; d_gene: .; j_gene: TRBJ2-7; CDR3nt: TGTGCCACCAGCAGACACCCCGGGACAACGACCTACTACGAGCAGTACTTC; CDR3aa: CATSRHPGTTTYYEQYF
v_gene: TRBV7-2; d_gene: .; j_gene: TRBJ2-3; CDR3nt: TGTGCCAGCAGCTTAGATCGGGTCGGGGATACGCAGTATTTT; CDR3aa: CASSLDRVGDTQYF
v_gene: TRBV9; d_gene: .; j_gene: TRBJ2-1; CDR3nt: TGTGCCAGCAGCGTAGGTCTGGGGAGCTCCTACAATGAGCAGTTCTTC; CDR3aa: CASSVGLGSSYNEQFF
v_gene: TRBV4-3; d_gene: .; j_gene: TRBJ1-4; CDR3nt: TGCGCCAGCAGCCAAGTGGGCAGGGTTGAAAAACTGTTTTTT; CDR3aa: CASSQVGRVEKLFF
v_gene: TRBV19; d_gene: .; j_gene: TRBJ1-5; CDR3nt: TGTGCCAGTAGTCTATTATCGGGAGCCCAGCATTTT; CDR3aa: CASSLLSGAQHF
v_gene: TRBV7-9; d_gene: .; j_gene: TRBJ1-1; CDR3nt: TGTGCCAGCAGCTCGGGACTGAGAGGCACTGAAGCTTTCTTT; CDR3aa: CASSSGLRGTEAFF
v_gene: TRBV10-3; d_gene: .; j_gene: TRBJ1-1; CDR3nt: TGTGCCATCAGCCAGACAGCTATGAACACTGAAGCTTTCTTT; CDR3aa: CAISQTAMNTEAFF
v_gene: TRBV15; d_gene: .; j_gene: TRBJ1-4; CDR3nt: TGTGCCACCAGCAGAGCTCCCCTTCCTGCAACTAATGAAAAACTGTTTTTT; CDR3aa: CATSRAPLPATNEKLFF
v_gene: TRBV25-1; d_gene: .; j_gene: TRBJ1-3; CDR3nt: TGTGCCAGCAGTGAATCACACTCTGGAAACACCATATATTTT; CDR3aa: CASSESHSGNTIYF
v_gene: TRBV7-3; d_gene: TRBD1; j_gene: TRBJ1-1; CDR3nt: TGTGCCAGCAGGCCAAGACAGGGCCACACTGAAGCTTTCTTT; CDR3aa: CASRPRQGHTEAFF
v_gene: TRBV14; d_gene: .; j_gene: TRBJ2-7; CDR3nt: TGTGCCAGCAGCCTGTCCCCGTCGTACGAGCAGTACTTC; CDR3aa: CASSLSPSYEQYF
v_gene: TRBV27; d_gene: TRBD1; j_gene: TRBJ1-6; CDR3nt: TGTGCCAGCAGTTTGTTGTTGGGACAGAACTACTCACCCCTCCACTTT; CDR3aa: CASSLLLGQNYSPLHF
v_gene: TRBV9; d_gene: .; j_gene: TRBJ2-1; CDR3nt: TGTGCCAGCAGCGTAGTAGCGGACAATGAGCAGTTCTTC; CDR3aa: CASSVVADNEQFF
v_gene: TRBV10-3; d_gene: TRBD1; j_gene: TRBJ1-3; CDR3nt: TGTGCCATCAGTGACCACAGGGGTGGAAACACCATATATTTT; CDR3aa: CAISDHRGGNTIYF
v_gene: TRBV7-2; d_gene: .; j_gene: TRBJ1-1; CDR3nt: TGTGCCAGCAGCGACTCGCGGAGTGGCTTTGAAGCTTTCTTT; CDR3aa: CASSDSRSGFEAFF
v_gene: TRBV19; d_gene: .; j_gene: TRBJ2-7; CDR3nt: TGTGCCAGTAGTATACGGGACACCTACGAGCAGTACTTC; CDR3aa: CASSIRDTYEQYF
v_gene: TRBV10-2; d_gene: TRBD2; j_gene: TRBJ2-3; CDR3nt: TGCGCCAGTTTCCTAGCGGGGGGGCGAGAAGATACGCAGTATTTT; CDR3aa: CASFLAGGREDTQYF
v_gene: TRBV28; d_gene: .; j_gene: TRBJ2-4; CDR3nt: TGTGCCAGCAGTTCTCAGGGGGCCAAAAACATTCAGTACTTC; CDR3aa: CASSSQGAKNIQYF
v_gene: TRBV5-1; d_gene: .; j_gene: TRBJ1-1; CDR3nt: TGCGCCAGCAGCAGGCTCGGTGAGGGTAACACTGAAGCTTTCTTT; CDR3aa: CASSRLGEGNTEAFF